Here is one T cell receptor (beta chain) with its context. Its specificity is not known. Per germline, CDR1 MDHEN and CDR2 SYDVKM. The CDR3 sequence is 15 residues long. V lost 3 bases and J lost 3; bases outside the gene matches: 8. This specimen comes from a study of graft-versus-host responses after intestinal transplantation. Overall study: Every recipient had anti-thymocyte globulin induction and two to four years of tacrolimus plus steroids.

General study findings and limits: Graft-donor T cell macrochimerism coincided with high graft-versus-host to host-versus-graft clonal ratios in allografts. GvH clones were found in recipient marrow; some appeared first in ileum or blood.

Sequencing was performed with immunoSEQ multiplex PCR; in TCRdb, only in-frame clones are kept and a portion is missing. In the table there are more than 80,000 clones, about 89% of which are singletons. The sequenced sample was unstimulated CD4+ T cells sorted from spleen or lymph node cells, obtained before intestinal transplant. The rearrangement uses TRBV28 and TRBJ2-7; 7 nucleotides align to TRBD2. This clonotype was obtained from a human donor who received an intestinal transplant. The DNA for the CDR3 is TGTGCCAGCAGTTTGAGTGGGGCTAGCGGCTACGAGCAGTACTTC. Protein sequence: CASSLSGASGYEQYF.